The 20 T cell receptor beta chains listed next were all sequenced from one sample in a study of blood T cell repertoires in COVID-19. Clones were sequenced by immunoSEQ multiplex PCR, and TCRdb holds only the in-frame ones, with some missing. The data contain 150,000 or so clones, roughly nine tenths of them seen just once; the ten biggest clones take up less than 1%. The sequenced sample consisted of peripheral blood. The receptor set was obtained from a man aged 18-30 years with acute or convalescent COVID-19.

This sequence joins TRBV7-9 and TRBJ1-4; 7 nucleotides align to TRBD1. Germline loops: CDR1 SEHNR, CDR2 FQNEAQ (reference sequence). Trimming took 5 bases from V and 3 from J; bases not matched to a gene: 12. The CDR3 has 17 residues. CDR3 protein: CASSPGTEPLSNEKLFF. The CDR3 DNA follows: TGTGCCAGCAGCCCAGGGACAGAACCTTTATCTAATGAAAAACTGTTTTTT.

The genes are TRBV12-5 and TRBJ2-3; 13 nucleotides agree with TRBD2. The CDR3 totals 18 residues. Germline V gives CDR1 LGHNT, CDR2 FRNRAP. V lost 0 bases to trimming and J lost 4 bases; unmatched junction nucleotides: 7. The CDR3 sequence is CASGLVPDGTSGADTQYF. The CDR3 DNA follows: TGTGCTAGTGGTTTGGTGCCCGACGGGACTAGCGGGGCAGATACGCAGTATTTT.

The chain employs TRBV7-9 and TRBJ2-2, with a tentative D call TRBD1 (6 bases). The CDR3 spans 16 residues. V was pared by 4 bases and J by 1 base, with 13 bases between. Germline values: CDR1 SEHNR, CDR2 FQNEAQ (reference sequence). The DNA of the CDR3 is TGTGCCAGCAGCTCGGGACGGGGACAGAACACCGGGGAGCTGTTTTTT. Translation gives CASSSGRGQNTGELFF.

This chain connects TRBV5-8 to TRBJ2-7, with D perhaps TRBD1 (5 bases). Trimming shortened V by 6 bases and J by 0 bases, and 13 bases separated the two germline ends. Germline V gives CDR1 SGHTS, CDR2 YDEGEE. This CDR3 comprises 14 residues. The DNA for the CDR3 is TGTGCCAGCACCGAGACCAGGGACTCCTACGAGCAGTACTTC. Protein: CASTETRDSYEQYF.

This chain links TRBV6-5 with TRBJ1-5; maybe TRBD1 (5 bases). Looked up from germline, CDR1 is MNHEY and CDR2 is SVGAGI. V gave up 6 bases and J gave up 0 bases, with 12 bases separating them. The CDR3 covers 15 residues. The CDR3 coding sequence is TGTGCCAGCAGCCAGACAGTTTATAGCAATCAGCCCCAGCATTTT. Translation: CASSQTVYSNQPQHF.

CDR3 nucleotide sequence: TGTGCCAGCAGCCCCGGGACAGGGGGTCAGCCCCAGCATTTT. Its translation is CASSPGTGGQPQHF. The rearrangement joins TRBV7-2 to TRBJ1-5, with TRBD1 matching over 11 bases. In germline, CDR1 is SGHTA, CDR2 FQGNSA. This CDR3 comprises 14 residues. The V segment lost 5 bases and the J segment 6 bases; nucleotides outside the gene matches: 3.

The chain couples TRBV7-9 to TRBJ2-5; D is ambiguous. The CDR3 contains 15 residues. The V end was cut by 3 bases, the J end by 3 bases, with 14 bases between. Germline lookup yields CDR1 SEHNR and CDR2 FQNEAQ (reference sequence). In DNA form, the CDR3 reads TGTGCCAGCAGCTTCGTCGGAGTAGCAAAAGAGACCCAGTACTTC. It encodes CASSFVGVAKETQYF.

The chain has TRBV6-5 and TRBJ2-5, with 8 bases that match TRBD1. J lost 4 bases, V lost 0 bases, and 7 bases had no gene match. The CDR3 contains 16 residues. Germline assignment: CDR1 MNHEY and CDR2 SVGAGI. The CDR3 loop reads CASSYSSRGLAETQYF. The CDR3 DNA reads TGTGCCAGCAGTTACTCGTCCAGGGGGCTGGCAGAGACCCAGTACTTC.

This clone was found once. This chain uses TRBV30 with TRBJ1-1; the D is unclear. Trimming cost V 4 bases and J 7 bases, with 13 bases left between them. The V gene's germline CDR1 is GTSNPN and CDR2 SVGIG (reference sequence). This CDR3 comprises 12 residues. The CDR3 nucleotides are TGTGCCTGGATTTCCAGGAATGGTGAAGCTTTCTTT. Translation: CAWISRNGEAFF.

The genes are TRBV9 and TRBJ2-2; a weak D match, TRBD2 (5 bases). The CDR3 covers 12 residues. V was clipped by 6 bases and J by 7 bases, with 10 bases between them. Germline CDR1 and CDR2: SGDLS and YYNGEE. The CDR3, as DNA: TGTGCCAGCAATTCAGGAGGCGGGGAGCTGTTTTTT. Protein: CASNSGGGELFF. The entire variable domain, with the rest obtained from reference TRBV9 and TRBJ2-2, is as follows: DSGVTQTPKHLITATGQRVTLRCSPRSGDLSVYWYQQSLDQGLQFLIQYYNGEERAKGNILERFSAQQFPDLHSELNLSSLELGDSALYFCASNSGGGELFFGEGSRLTVL.

DNA of the CDR3: TGTGCCAGCAGCCAAGTCTACGGGGGCACAGATACGCAGTATTTT. Amino acids: CASSQVYGGTDTQYF. The rearrangement joins TRBV4-2 to TRBJ2-3; tentative D call: TRBD2 (5 bases). There are 15 residues in the CDR3. V gave up 1 base and J gave up 1 base, with 9 bases separating them. Germline CDR1 and CDR2: LGHNA and YNFKEQ.

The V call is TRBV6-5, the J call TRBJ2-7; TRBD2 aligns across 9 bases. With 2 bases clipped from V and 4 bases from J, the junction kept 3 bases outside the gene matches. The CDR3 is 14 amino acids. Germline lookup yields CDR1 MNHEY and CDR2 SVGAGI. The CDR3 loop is CASSYVRGGYEQYF. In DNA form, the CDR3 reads TGTGCCAGCAGTTACGTGCGGGGGGGATACGAGCAGTACTTC.

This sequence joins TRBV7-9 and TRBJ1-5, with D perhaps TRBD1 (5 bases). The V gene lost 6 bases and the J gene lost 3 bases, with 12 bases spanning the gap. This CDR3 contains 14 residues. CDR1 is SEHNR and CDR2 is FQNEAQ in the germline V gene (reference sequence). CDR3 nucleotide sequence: TGTGCCAGCAGAGCCGCGGGGGACAATCAGCCCCAGCATTTT. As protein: CASRAAGDNQPQHF.

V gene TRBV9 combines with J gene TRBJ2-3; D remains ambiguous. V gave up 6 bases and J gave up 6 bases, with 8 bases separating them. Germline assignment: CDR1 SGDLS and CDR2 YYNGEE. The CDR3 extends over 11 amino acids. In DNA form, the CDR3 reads TGTGCCAGCAAGACTGACGATACGCAGTATTTT. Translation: CASKTDDTQYF.

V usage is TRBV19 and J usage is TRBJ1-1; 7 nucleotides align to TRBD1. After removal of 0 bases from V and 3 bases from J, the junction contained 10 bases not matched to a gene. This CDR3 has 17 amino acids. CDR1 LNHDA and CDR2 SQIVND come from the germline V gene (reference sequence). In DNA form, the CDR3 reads TGTGCCAGTAGTATAGATCTTCCCTGGACAGGTCACACTGAAGCTTTCTTT. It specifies CASSIDLPWTGHTEAFF.

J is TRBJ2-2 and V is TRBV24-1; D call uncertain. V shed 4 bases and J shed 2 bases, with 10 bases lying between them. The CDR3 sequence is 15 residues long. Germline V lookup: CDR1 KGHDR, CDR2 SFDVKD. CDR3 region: CATSDLTANTGELFF. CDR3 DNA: TGTGCCACCAGTGACCTTACAGCTAACACCGGGGAGCTGTTTTTT.

Here the CDR3 reads CASSYEVQETQYF. The CDR3 DNA reads TGTGCCAGCAGTTATGAGGTCCAAGAGACCCAGTACTTC. This chain connects TRBV6-6 to TRBJ2-5, with no clear D. CDR1 and CDR2 from the germline V gene are MNHNY and SVGAGI (reference sequence). Trimming stripped 3 bases from V and 1 base from J, with 6 bases between. The CDR3 has 13 amino acids.

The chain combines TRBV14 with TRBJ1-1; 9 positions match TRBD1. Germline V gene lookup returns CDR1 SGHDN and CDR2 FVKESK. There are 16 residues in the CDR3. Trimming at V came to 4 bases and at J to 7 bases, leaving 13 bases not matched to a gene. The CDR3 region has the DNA TGTGCCAGCAGCCCGAACAGGGGGCCCAGGAGGGATGAAGCTTTCTTT. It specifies CASSPNRGPRRDEAFF.

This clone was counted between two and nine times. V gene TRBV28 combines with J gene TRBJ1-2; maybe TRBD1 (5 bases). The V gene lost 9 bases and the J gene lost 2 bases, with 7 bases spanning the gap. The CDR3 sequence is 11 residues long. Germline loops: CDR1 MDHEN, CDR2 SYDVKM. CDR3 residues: CASQGNYGYTF. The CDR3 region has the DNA TGTGCCAGTCAGGGAAACTATGGCTACACCTTC.

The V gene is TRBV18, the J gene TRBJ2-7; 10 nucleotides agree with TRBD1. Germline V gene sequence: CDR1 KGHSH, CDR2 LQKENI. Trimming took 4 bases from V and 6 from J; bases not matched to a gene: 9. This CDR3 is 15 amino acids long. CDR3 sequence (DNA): TGTGCCAGCTCACTGGACAGGGGGGCCCCCACCGAGCAGTACTTC. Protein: CASSLDRGAPTEQYF.